One sample yielded the 22 T cell receptor beta chains listed below, sequenced in a study of blood T cell repertoires in COVID-19. Some clones are missing from TCRdb's copy, which holds only in-frame ones; the method was immunoSEQ multiplex PCR. Among around 200,000 clones listed, 70% to 80% were seen once. Sequencing used peripheral blood. The source of these receptors is a woman in her thirties or forties with COVID-19, enrolled during active disease.

This chain joins TRBV6-6 and TRBJ2-1; 14 bases are a match to TRBD2. Looked up from germline, CDR1 is MNHNY and CDR2 is SVGAGI (reference sequence). V trimming: 5 bases; J trimming: 9 bases; junction bases outside the gene matches: 9. The CDR3 covers 16 residues. The CDR3 DNA sequence: TGTGCCAGCAGTCCGAGGACTAGCGGGAGGTTCTTTGAGCAGTTCTTC. As protein: CASSPRTSGRFFEQFF.

Regarding this clone: A much larger clone differs from this one at a single base, so this may be a read error. The chain has TRBV19 and TRBJ2-3, with D unclear. The CDR3 has 13 residues. Germline V gives CDR1 LNHDA, CDR2 SQIVND (reference sequence). As DNA, the CDR3 is TGTACCAGTAGTAGGAGAATGCCAGATACGCAGTATTTT. Its protein product is CTSSRRMPDTQYF.

The V call is TRBV29-1, the J call TRBJ2-1; the match to TRBD2 covers 10 bases. The CDR3 is 14 residues long. V trimming: 5 bases; J trimming: 8 bases; junction bases outside the gene matches: 9. Germline loops: CDR1 SQVTM, CDR2 ANQGSEA. The CDR3 loop reads CSVTFPSGGHEQFF. For the CDR3, the DNA is TGCAGCGTTACCTTTCCTAGCGGGGGCCATGAGCAGTTCTTC.

The chain employs TRBV29-1 and TRBJ2-3, with unresolved D. V gave up 1 base and J gave up 0 bases, with 17 bases separating them. Germline V gene lookup returns CDR1 SQVTM and CDR2 ANQGSEA. The CDR3 length is 17 residues. CDR3 loop: CSVEAVRFPLSTDTQYF. The CDR3, as DNA: TGCAGCGTTGAAGCGGTCCGATTTCCGCTCAGCACAGATACGCAGTATTTT.

This chain joins TRBV30 and TRBJ1-1; no clear D gene. This CDR3 region has 13 residues. The germline V and J ends were trimmed by 0 bases and 0 bases, with 5 bases remaining between them. Per germline, CDR1 GTSNPN and CDR2 SVGIG (reference sequence). The CDR3 spells CAWSVLLNTEAFF. The DNA of the CDR3 is TGTGCCTGGAGTGTACTATTGAACACTGAAGCTTTCTTT.

The rearrangement uses TRBV2 and TRBJ1-2, with D maybe TRBD1 (6 bases). V was trimmed by 7 bases and J by 9 bases, leaving 18 bases between them. Germline-derived CDR1 and CDR2 are SNHLY and FYNNEI. This CDR3 is 13 amino acids long. CDR3 sequence reads: CASIWTAGESYTF. The CDR3 region has the DNA TGTGCCAGCATCTGGACAGCCGGGGAGAGCTACACCTTC.

This chain uses TRBV6-5 with TRBJ1-6; a possible D gene is TRBD1 (6 bases). The germline V gene has CDR1 MNHEY and CDR2 SVGAGI. This CDR3 contains 15 residues. Trimming took 6 bases from V and 10 from J, leaving 19 bases between them. This CDR3 is CASRPDRLGNSPLHF. In DNA, the CDR3 is TGTGCCAGCAGACCAGACAGGCTTGGTAACTCACCCCTCCACTTT.

The chain has TRBV6-6 and TRBJ1-1, with a possible D match to TRBD1 (5 bases). Trimming cost V 6 bases and J 4 bases, with 18 bases left between them. This CDR3 is 15 amino acids long. Germline V gene data show CDR1 as MNHNY and CDR2 as SVGAGI (reference sequence). The CDR3 sequence: CASSSPSGIATEAFF. CDR3 nucleotides: TGTGCCAGCAGCTCCCCCTCAGGGATTGCCACTGAAGCTTTCTTT.

This chain links TRBV12-3 or TRBV12-4 with TRBJ1-2; perhaps TRBD1 as D (6 bases). This CDR3 has 13 amino acids. With 3 bases removed from V and 4 bases from J, the gap between germline ends came to 9 bases. The CDR3 coding sequence is TGTGCCAGCAGTTTGGGGGCGGGCTATGGCTACACCTTC. It encodes CASSLGAGYGYTF.

The rearrangement uses TRBV30 and TRBJ1-2, with a weak D call TRBD1 (5 bases). Trimming took off 3 bases at V and 10 bases at J, with 15 bases between the two ends. Germline V gene data show CDR1 as GTSNPN and CDR2 as SVGIG (reference sequence). CDR3 length equals 12 residues. The CDR3 loop is CAWSHDDRYYTF. The DNA for the CDR3 is TGTGCCTGGAGCCACGATGACAGATACTACACCTTC.

The gene calls are TRBV27 and TRBJ2-7; 7 bases line up with TRBD1. V was clipped by 5 bases and J by 2 bases; unmatched bases: 9. The CDR3 covers 15 residues. The germline V gene has CDR1 MNHEY and CDR2 SMNVEV (reference sequence). CDR3 DNA sequence: TGTGCCAGCAGTCTAACTCAGGGGGTTACCTACGAGCAGTACTTC. It encodes CASSLTQGVTYEQYF.

This clone was seen just once. This chain links TRBV2 with TRBJ1-2; D is undetermined. The CDR3 sequence is 13 residues long. Germline V lookup: CDR1 SNHLY, CDR2 FYNNEI. Trimming pared 0 bases from V and 6 bases from J, leaving 8 bases between. CDR3 DNA sequence: TGTGCCAGCAGTGAAGCGCGACTGGATGGCTACACCTTC. It codes for CASSEARLDGYTF.

J is TRBJ2-7 and V is TRBV7-3; maybe TRBD2 (5 bases). The CDR3 runs to 13 residues. V lost 4 bases to trimming and J lost 4 bases, with 11 bases between them. The germline gives CDR1 SGHTA, CDR2 FQGTGA. CDR3 sequence: CASSSGSKYEQYF. CDR3 bases: TGTGCCAGCAGCTCGGGATCCAAGTACGAGCAGTACTTC.

This chain links TRBV6-2 or TRBV6-3 with TRBJ2-1; D perhaps matches TRBD2 (6 bases). With 5 bases removed from V and 3 bases from J, the gap between germline ends came to 14 bases. This CDR3 comprises 15 residues. CDR1 is MNHEY and CDR2 is SVGEGT in the germline V gene. CDR3 sequence (DNA): TGTGCCAGCAGTCTGGGACTCACCATCTACAATGAGCAGTTCTTC. This gives the protein CASSLGLTIYNEQFF.

This chain connects TRBV6-5 to TRBJ1-2, with unresolved D. Trimming left V 8 bases short and J 1 base short, with 14 bases between. The CDR3 is 14 amino acids. The V gene's germline CDR1 is MNHEY and CDR2 SVGAGI. CDR3 in amino acids: CASARPRLNYGYTF. The DNA for the CDR3 is TGTGCCAGCGCCCGGCCAAGACTTAACTATGGCTACACCTTC.

CDR3 amino acids: CASSPRTGRDTGELFF. The CDR3 DNA is TGTGCCAGCAGCCCCCGGACGGGGAGGGACACCGGGGAGCTGTTTTTT. The J gene is TRBJ2-2, the V gene TRBV9, with TRBD2 identical over 7 bases. The V gene end was trimmed by 4 bases and the J gene end by 3 bases; junction bases not matched to a gene: 9. The CDR3 is made up of 16 amino acids. Per germline, CDR1 SGDLS and CDR2 YYNGEE.

The rearrangement joins TRBV5-1 to TRBJ2-3, with TRBD2 matching over 8 bases. The J segment lost 4 bases and the V segment lost 2 bases, leaving 6 bases of the junction unmatched. Germline V gene sequence: CDR1 SGHRS, CDR2 YFSETQ. CDR3 length: 15 residues. The CDR3 region has the DNA TGCGCCAGCAGCTTCCCACGGGAGGGCCCAGATACGCAGTATTTT. Translating it yields CASSFPREGPDTQYF.

The V gene is TRBV4-2, the J gene TRBJ1-4; 8 positions agree with TRBD1. The length of the CDR3 is 16 residues. Germline V gene data show CDR1 as LGHNA and CDR2 as YNFKEQ. J gave up 5 bases and V 4 bases, and 9 bases lay outside the gene matches. This CDR3 reads CASSPEDRAPNEKLFF. For the CDR3, the DNA is TGTGCCAGCAGCCCAGAGGACAGGGCGCCGAATGAAAAACTGTTTTTT.

The V call is TRBV27, the J call TRBJ2-1, with 7 bases aligning to TRBD1. The CDR3 sequence is 13 residues long. Germline lookup yields CDR1 MNHEY and CDR2 SMNVEV (reference sequence). V lost 3 bases, J lost 8 bases, and 4 bases stayed unmatched. The CDR3 reads CASSFLRGYEQFF. DNA for the CDR3: TGTGCCAGCAGTTTCCTCAGGGGGTATGAGCAGTTCTTC.

This clone was seen only a few times. The chain uses TRBV7-2 and TRBJ2-7; no clear D. Trimming cost V 6 bases and J 3 bases, with 12 bases left between them. This CDR3 is built from 13 residues. CDR1 is SGHTA, CDR2 FQGNSA, per germline. Here the CDR3 reads CASSSGNVYEQYF. The CDR3 coding sequence is TGTGCCAGCAGTTCCGGTAATGTCTACGAGCAGTACTTC.

The V gene is TRBV6-5, the J gene TRBJ1-2; TRBD1 matches 11 bases. The CDR3 spans 15 residues. Germline assignment: CDR1 MNHEY and CDR2 SVGAGI. J was trimmed by 0 bases and V by 6 bases; bases with no gene match: 3. CDR3 sequence (DNA): TGTGCCAGCAGGAGGGGACAGGGGGCTAACTATGGCTACACCTTC. This sequence encodes CASRRGQGANYGYTF.

This sequence joins TRBV19 and TRBJ2-1, with TRBD2 matching over 11 bases. Germline CDR1 LNHDA, CDR2 SQIVND (reference sequence). This CDR3 is 17 amino acids long. J was trimmed by 0 bases and V by 9 bases; bases with no gene match: 10. DNA for the CDR3: TGTGCCAGCCGCGGACTAGCGGGTCAGAGCTCCTACAATGAGCAGTTCTTC. The encoded protein is CASRGLAGQSSYNEQFF. The whole variable domain, filled in from reference TRBV19 and TRBJ2-1, reads DGGITQSPKYLFRKEGQNVTLSCEQNLNHDAMYWYRQDPGQGLRLIYYSQIVNDFQKGDIAEGYSVSREKKESFPLTVTSAQKNPTAFYLCASRGLAGQSSYNEQFFGPGTRLTVL.